Listed below are T cell receptor beta chains from one sample, sequenced in a study of cytomegalovirus exposure and HLA in healthy donors. Profiling relied on immunoSEQ multiplex PCR, and the TCRdb table lists in-frame clones only, not all of them. The profile shows about 230,000 clones, approximately 81% of them singletons. Sequencing was carried out using PBMCs. The receptors were sampled from a girl aged 2 to 9 in good health and CMV-seronegative. CDR3s include the opening cysteine and the closing phenylalanine or tryptophan. D genes are given only for firm matches. Where a row states a size, it is once, few, many or the class of an expanded clone; other rows omit it.

.,TRBJ2-5,TRBV18,few,TGTGCCAGCGCTCCGCCGGGACTCCAAGAGACCCAGTACTTC,CASAPPGLQETQYF
TRBD2,TRBJ2-2,TRBV19,.,TGTGCCAGTAGGTTAGCGGGAGCCGGGGAGCTGTTTTTT,CASRLAGAGELFF
.,TRBJ1-2,TRBV7-9,.,TGTGCCAGCAGCCACTTAGATGGTCCGGGAGGCTACACCTTC,CASSHLDGPGGYTF
.,TRBJ1-1,TRBV19,.,TGTGCCAGTAGTATCGTGGGGGCGGACACTGAAGCTTTCTTT,CASSIVGADTEAFF
TRBD1,TRBJ1-4,TRBV18,.,TGTGCCAGCTCACCGCGACAGGGGAGCGGTGAAAAACTGTTTTTT,CASSPRQGSGEKLFF
.,TRBJ2-1,TRBV6-5,.,TGTGCCAGCAGTTACTCTGGACAGACTAACAATGAGCAGTTCTTC,CASSYSGQTNNEQFF
.,TRBJ2-1,TRBV27,.,TGTGCCAGCAGTTCCATTGGACTAGGGGGAAGGTACAATGAGCAGTTCTTC,CASSSIGLGGRYNEQFF
.,TRBJ1-1,TRBV7-9,.,TGTGCCAGCAGCTCGGGAACGGGGTTTTGGACTGAAGCTTTCTTT,CASSSGTGFWTEAFF
.,TRBJ2-5,TRBV5-6,.,TGTGCCAGCAGCCTAGGTCCACAAGAGACCCAGTACTTC,CASSLGPQETQYF
.,TRBJ2-7,TRBV5-1,.,TGCGCCAGCAGCCACTCCTACGAGCAGTACTTC,CASSHSYEQYF
.,TRBJ2-5,TRBV11-2,.,TGTGCCAGCAGCTTAGACCCTTTAGAGACCCAGTACTTC,CASSLDPLETQYF
TRBD1,TRBJ1-6,TRBV5-4,.,TGTGCCAGCAGGTCGCGGGGACAGGGGATGGATTCACCCCTCCCCTTT,CASRSRGQGMDSPLPF
.,TRBJ1-3,TRBV10-3,.,TGTGCCATCAGTGACCTCCCAGGGATCTCTGGAAACACCATATATTTT,CAISDLPGISGNTIYF
TRBD2,TRBJ2-1,TRBV10-1,few,TGCGCCAGCAGTGTGGTAGCGGGAGTTCCTGAGCAGTTCTTC,CASSVVAGVPEQFF
TRBD1,TRBJ1-1,TRBV5-6,.,TGTGCCAGCGGCCAAACCTGGACAGGGAGCACTGAAGCTTTCTTT,CASGQTWTGSTEAFF
.,TRBJ2-7,TRBV7-9,once,TGTGCCAGCAGCTTACAGGGTGGGGAGCAGTACTTC,CASSLQGGEQYF
TRBD2,TRBJ2-1,TRBV7-6,once,TGTGCCAGCAGCTTGCGCGGGGGGGGCAATGAGCAGTTCTTC,CASSLRGGGNEQFF